Listed below are T cell receptor beta chains from one sample, sequenced in a study of T-cell memory formation after mild COVID-19. One entry per CDR3 protein, called by TCRdb with MiXCR from the 5' RACE reads. The top ten hold 3.5% of the sample, which has about 250,000 distinct CDR3 sequences, 16% seen once. Material for sequencing was PBMCs or a T cell subset sorted from them (not recorded which). Receptors were obtained from a man younger than 35 who had mild COVID-19 (a few samples of this study predate the infection). Cell type and time point are not known. CDR3s include the opening cysteine and the closing phenylalanine or tryptophan. The listing skips clone size in some rows; elsewhere it reads once, few, many or a size class.

V gene	J gene	clone size	CDR3 protein
TRBV5-1	TRBJ2-3	few	CASSQGLSSTDTQYF
TRBV20-1	TRBJ2-5	-	CSAVAGDQETQYF
TRBV12-3/TRBV12-4	TRBJ2-1	-	CASSQRLAGGNEQFF
TRBV7-8	TRBJ1-6	-	CASSFDRRSSYNSPLHF
TRBV3-1	TRBJ2-1	few	CASSPLASEQFF
TRBV4-3	TRBJ2-3	-	CASSQELVQKRSTDTQYF
TRBV28	TRBJ2-3	-	CASTQGDTQYF
TRBV20-1	TRBJ1-2	-	CSASDRGLRGYTF
TRBV29-1	TRBJ2-5	many	CSVPPLQGRETQYF
TRBV7-9	TRBJ2-5	many	CASSSQRDYQETQYF
TRBV7-2	TRBJ2-1	few	CASSLWTDYNEQFF
TRBV6-5	TRBJ2-1	few	CASSRGLAGGNRFF
TRBV5-1	TRBJ2-7	-	CASRQLREREQYF
TRBV9	TRBJ1-4	-	CASSADRGGEKLFF
TRBV20-1	TRBJ1-1	few	CSAPDRGDTEAFF
TRBV5-1	TRBJ2-5	-	CASNPLGRDQETQYF
TRBV19	TRBJ1-1	few	CASSAGGIAEAFF
TRBV9	TRBJ2-3	-	CASSASGGLGDTQYF
TRBV7-9	TRBJ1-1	few	CASSLGSGRENTEAFF
TRBV5-1	TRBJ2-5	-	CASSLGTLGETQYF
TRBV7-2	TRBJ2-6	many	CASSRDAGANVLTF
TRBV19	TRBJ1-6	-	CASTRTENSPLHF
TRBV7-6	TRBJ2-2	-	CASGPLQAGGNGELFF
TRBV5-1	TRBJ1-1	-	CASSLRGMGGTEAFF
TRBV3-1	TRBJ1-2	-	CASSQDRAGWTNKHYGYTF
TRBV15	TRBJ1-6	few	CATSRLPRQGMTPLHF
TRBV2	TRBJ1-6	-	CASGPPGGNNSPLHF
TRBV7-9	TRBJ1-3	-	CASSLVEAGKKYAGNTIYF
TRBV29-1	TRBJ2-4	few	CSAIPGTALAKNIQYF
TRBV5-1	TRBJ2-7	few	CASSQGGTDYEQYF
TRBV12-3/TRBV12-4	TRBJ2-2	few	CASSLGMNTGELFF
TRBV7-2	TRBJ2-1	-	CASTSGGYNEQFF